This T cell receptor (beta chain) stems from a study of metastatic and nonmetastatic thyroid tumors (dated by TCRdb to 2018 to 2020). Background for the entire study: Repertoires were compared across peripheral blood and tumor or nodule tissue samples from malignant and benign thyroid patients.

Overall study outcomes, separate from this receptor: In both blood and tumor samples, TCR beta diversity was reported to be significantly higher in malignant tumors than in benign nodules.

No patient had received any treatment before thyroid surgery. Using T-cell receptor beta sequencing, the researchers looked back retrospectively at clinical samples from patients, gathered between about 2012 and 2018. Many counts were recorded for this clone. Its binding antigen is unknown. Base quality data are lacking; no much larger clone is found one base away. The germline V gene sets CDR1 to MRHNA and CDR2 to SNTAGT. V was cut back by 5 bases and J by 5 bases, leaving a gap of 18 bases between them. The CDR3 runs 15 amino acids, cysteine and phenylalanine included. Only the CDR3 part of the read is kept: 45 bases, read in frame from the first base. Library method: PCR. TCRdb shows the sequencer as Illumina HiSeq 4000. High-throughput sequencing was used to profile the TCR beta-chain CDR3 region of each patient. The original pipeline was this. Drawing on CDR3 differences between clinicopathological groups, the researchers built a classifier meant to tell apart patients with distant-metastatic papillary thyroid cancer. The Shannon index was used to measure repertoire diversity, and the Morisita-Horn index was used to measure how similar tumor and blood repertoires were. Starting from the raw public reads, TCRdb applied fastp trimming at Q25, assembled clones with MiXCR and retained in-frame beta chains. What appears here as the V and J calls and clone size reflects TCRdb's work, not the paper's. The sample data list roughly 30,000 clones, and over 20% of these were observed just once. Jointly, the top ten make up approximately 15% of the sample.

Material: blood. Rearrangement joined TRBV6-4 to TRBJ2-5; the D segment could be TRBD2, given 7 matching bases. The clonotype originates from a female donor with papillary thyroid cancer or a benign thyroid nodule (not recorded which). Some clones in this sample may be carry-over from other donors' samples. For the CDR3, the sequence is CASSPRGVQGETQYF. The base sequence is TGTGCCAGCAGTCCCCGGGGGGTCCAGGGGGAGACCCAGTACTTC.